By share, the clone carrying this TCR beta chain ranks as medium-sized (0.01 to 0.1%). The antigen is undetermined. TCR beta rearrangements were amplified from peripheral blood genomic DNA. A mixed TRB-A/B primer pool amplified rearranged TRB by multiplex touch-down PCR. MiXCR was run by TCRdb on the multiplex PCR reads, yielding one entry per CDR3 protein. The sample includes about 3,300 distinct CDR3 sequences, approximately 20% seen only once; the top ten take approximately 20%. The entry originates in a study of T cell repertoires in aging, cancer and after chemotherapy. This CDR3 has 13 amino acids. Per germline, CDR1 KGHSH and CDR2 LQKENI. Trimming left V 4 bases short and J 1 base short, with 7 bases between. Notes on the study in general: Across the chemotherapy interval, each cancer cohort showed higher median generation probability, suggesting thymic rebound. In cancer patients, declining TCR diversity with age involved lost richness and lost evenness.

The chain uses TRBV18 and TRBJ1-1; no firm D call. Sequenced sample: blood. The TCR comes from a human donor with a blood cancer. CDR3 bases: TGTGCCAGCTCACAGGCAAGGAACACTGAAGCTTTCTTT. This sequence encodes CASSQARNTEAFF.